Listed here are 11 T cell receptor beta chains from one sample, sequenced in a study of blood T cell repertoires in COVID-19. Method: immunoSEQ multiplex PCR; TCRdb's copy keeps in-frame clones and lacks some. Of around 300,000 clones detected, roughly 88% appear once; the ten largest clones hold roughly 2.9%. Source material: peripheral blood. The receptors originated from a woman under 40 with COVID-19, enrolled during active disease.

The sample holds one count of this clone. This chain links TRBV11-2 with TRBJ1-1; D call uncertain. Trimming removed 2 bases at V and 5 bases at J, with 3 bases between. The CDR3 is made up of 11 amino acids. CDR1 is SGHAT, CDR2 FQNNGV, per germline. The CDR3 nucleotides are TGTGCCAGCAGCTTAACTACTGAAGCTTTCTTT. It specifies CASSLTTEAFF.

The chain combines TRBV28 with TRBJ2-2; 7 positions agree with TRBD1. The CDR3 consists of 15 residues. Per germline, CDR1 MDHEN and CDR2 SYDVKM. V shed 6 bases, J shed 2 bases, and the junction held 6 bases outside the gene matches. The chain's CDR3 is CASRPGQRNTGELFF. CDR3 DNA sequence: TGTGCCAGCAGGCCGGGACAGCGAAACACCGGGGAGCTGTTTTTT.

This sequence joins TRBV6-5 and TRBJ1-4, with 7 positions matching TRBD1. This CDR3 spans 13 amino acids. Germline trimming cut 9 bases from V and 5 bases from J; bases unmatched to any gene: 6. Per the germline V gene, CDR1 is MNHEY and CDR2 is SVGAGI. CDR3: CASYRDRNEKLFF. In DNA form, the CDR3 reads TGTGCCAGTTACCGGGACAGAAATGAAAAACTGTTTTTT.

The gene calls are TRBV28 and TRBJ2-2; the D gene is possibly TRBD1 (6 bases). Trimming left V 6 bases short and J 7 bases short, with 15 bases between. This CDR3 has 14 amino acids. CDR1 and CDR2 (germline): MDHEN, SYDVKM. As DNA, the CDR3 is TGTGCCAGCAGCCCCATGGGGGCTGTCGGGGAGCTGTTTTTT. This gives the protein CASSPMGAVGELFF.

CDR3 amino acids: CSVGGGVEKLFF. CDR3 in DNA: TGCAGCGTCGGGGGAGGGGTTGAAAAACTGTTTTTT. V usage is TRBV29-1 and J usage is TRBJ1-4; D possibly corresponds to TRBD1 (5 bases). Germline CDR1 and CDR2: SQVTM and ANQGSEA. This CDR3 comprises 12 residues. With 6 bases removed from V and 7 bases from J, the gap between germline ends came to 12 bases.

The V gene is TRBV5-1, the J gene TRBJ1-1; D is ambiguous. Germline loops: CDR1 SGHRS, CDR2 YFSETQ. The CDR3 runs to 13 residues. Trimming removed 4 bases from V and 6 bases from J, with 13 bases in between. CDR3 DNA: TGCGCCAGCAGCGACCCCCCGGGTCCTGAAGCTTTCTTT. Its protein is CASSDPPGPEAFF.

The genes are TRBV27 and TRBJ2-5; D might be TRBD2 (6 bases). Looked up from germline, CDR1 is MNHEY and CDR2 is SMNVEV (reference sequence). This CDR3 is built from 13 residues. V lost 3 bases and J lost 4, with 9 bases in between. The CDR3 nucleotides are TGTGCCAGCAGTTTCGGGGGAGTAGAGACCCAGTACTTC. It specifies CASSFGGVETQYF.

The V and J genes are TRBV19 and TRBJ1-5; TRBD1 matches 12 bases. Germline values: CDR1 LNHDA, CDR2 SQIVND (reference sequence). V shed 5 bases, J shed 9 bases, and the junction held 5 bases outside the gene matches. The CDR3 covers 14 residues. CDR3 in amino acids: CASSPGTGGLPQHF. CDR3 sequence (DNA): TGTGCCAGTAGTCCCGGGACAGGGGGCCTGCCCCAGCATTTT.

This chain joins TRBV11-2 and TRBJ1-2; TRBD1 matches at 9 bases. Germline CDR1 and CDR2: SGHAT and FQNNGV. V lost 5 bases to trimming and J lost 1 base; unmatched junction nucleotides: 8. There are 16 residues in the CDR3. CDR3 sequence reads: CASSPNRGPRNYGYTF. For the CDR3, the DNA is TGTGCCAGCAGCCCCAACAGGGGGCCCCGTAACTATGGCTACACCTTC.

CDR3 sequence reads: CASSLGIAGYNEQFF. The CDR3 DNA follows: TGTGCCAGCAGCTTGGGAATAGCGGGATACAATGAGCAGTTCTTC. V gene TRBV5-6 combines with J gene TRBJ2-1, with TRBD2 matching over 8 bases. The CDR3 is made up of 15 amino acids. The ends lost 0 bases at V and 4 bases at J; junction bases unmatched: 3. The germline gives CDR1 SGHDT, CDR2 YYEEEE. Filled out from reference TRBV5-6 and TRBJ2-1, the complete variable domain reads DAGVTQSPTHLIKTRGQQVTLRCSPKSGHDTVSWYQQALGQGPQFIFQYYEEEERQRGNFPDRFSGHQFPNYSSELNVNALLLGDSALYLCASSLGIAGYNEQFFGPGTRLTVL.

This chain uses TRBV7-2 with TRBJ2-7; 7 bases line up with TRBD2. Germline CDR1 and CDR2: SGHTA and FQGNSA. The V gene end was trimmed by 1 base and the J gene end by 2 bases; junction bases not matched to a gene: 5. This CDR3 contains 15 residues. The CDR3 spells CASSLDPSGAYEQYF. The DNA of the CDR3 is TGTGCCAGCAGCTTAGATCCTAGCGGAGCCTACGAGCAGTACTTC.